The 10 T cell receptor beta chains given below trace back to one sample, sequenced in a study of T cells in localized non-small cell lung cancer. Produced via immunoSEQ multiplex PCR; TCRdb's table is partial and in-frame only. The table records about 7,000 clones, roughly 50% of them present only once. The sequencing here drew on lymph node tissue, taken before any cancer treatment. Receptors were obtained from a female donor aged 60 or older with stage I lung adenocarcinoma.

This rearrangement joins TRBV30 to TRBJ2-1; 7 bases are shared with TRBD2. This CDR3 region has 15 residues. With V trimmed by 4 bases and J by 0 bases, 6 bases remained unmatched. CDR1 is GTSNPN and CDR2 is SVGIG in the germline V gene (reference sequence). The CDR3 DNA reads as TGTGCCTGGAATAACCCTAGCGGCTCCTACAATGAGCAGTTCTTC. It yields the protein CAWNNPSGSYNEQFF.

The chain carries TRBV11-3 and TRBJ2-5; a weak D match, TRBD1 (6 bases). Trimming removed 5 bases from V and 5 bases from J, with 18 bases in between. The CDR3 consists of 15 residues. Per the germline V gene, CDR1 is SGHNT and CDR2 is YENEEA. CDR3 residues: CASSPGAARGETQYF. Here the CDR3 DNA reads TGTGCCAGCAGCCCCGGGGCCGCGAGGGGGGAGACCCAGTACTTC.

This clone was found once. The chain has TRBV12-5 and TRBJ2-6; TRBD2 is a possible D gene (6 bases). From germline, CDR1 is LGHNT and CDR2 FRNRAP. The CDR3 is 16 residues long. Deletions cut 1 base from V and 2 bases from J, with 9 bases between. The chain's CDR3 is CASGLGREAGANVLTF. CDR3 DNA: TGTGCTAGTGGTTTGGGGAGGGAGGCTGGGGCCAACGTCCTGACTTTC. Full variable domain (missing parts from reference TRBV12-5 and TRBJ2-6): DARVTQTPRHKVTEMGQEVTMRCQPILGHNTVFWYRQTMMQGLELLAYFRNRAPLDDSGMPKDRFSAEMPDATLATLKIQPSEPRDSAVYFCASGLGREAGANVLTFGAGSRLTVL.

V is TRBV18 and J is TRBJ1-3; no clear D. Looked up from germline, CDR1 is KGHSH and CDR2 is LQKENI. The CDR3 is made up of 14 amino acids. V dropped 2 bases and J dropped 2 bases, with 7 bases sitting between them. The CDR3 spells CASSPGRAGNTIYF. As DNA, the CDR3 is TGTGCCAGCTCACCAGGGCGAGCTGGAAACACCATATATTTT.

This clone turned up a few times. The rearrangement uses TRBV30 and TRBJ1-4; D remains unclear. Per the germline V gene, CDR1 is GTSNPN and CDR2 is SVGIG (reference sequence). V gave up 1 base and J gave up 5 bases, with 5 bases separating them. The CDR3 spans 12 residues. The CDR3 here is CAWSEQNEKLFF. The DNA of the CDR3 is TGTGCCTGGAGTGAGCAGAATGAAAAACTGTTTTTT.

There are a few counts of this clone. The gene calls are TRBV11-3 and TRBJ2-7, with D perhaps TRBD1 (6 bases). Trimming left V 1 base short and J 3 bases short, with 13 bases between. Germline CDR1 SGHNT, CDR2 YENEEA. The CDR3 has 15 amino acids. In DNA form, the CDR3 reads TGTGCCAGCAGCTTAGGCACCGGGACACACTACGAGCAGTACTTC. This gives the protein CASSLGTGTHYEQYF.

This clone was seen a handful of times. The junction does not match germline at one end; this may be a read error. This rearrangement joins TRBV19 to TRBJ1-2; D might be TRBD1 (6 bases). Germline values: CDR1 LNHDA, CDR2 SQIVND (reference sequence). CDR3 length: 12 residues. This chain's CDR3 is CAAWAGAYGYTF. In nucleotides, the CDR3 is TGTGCCGCCTGGGCAGGGGCCTATGGCTAYACCTTC.

The chain has TRBV19 and TRBJ2-7, with D perhaps matching TRBD1 (7 bases). Germline lookup yields CDR1 LNHDA and CDR2 SQIVND (reference sequence). V shed 4 bases and J shed 1 base, with 11 bases lying between them. The CDR3 contains 14 residues. CDR3 residues: CASSRAGQSYEQYF. The CDR3 region has the DNA TGTGCCAGTAGTAGGGCGGGACAGTCCTACGAGCAGTACTTC.

The CDR3 reads CASSLGQSFREQYF. CDR3 nucleotides: TGTGCCAGCAGCTTAGGACAGAGCTTCCGCGAGCAGTACTTC. The chain joins TRBV11-3 to TRBJ2-7, with TRBD1 as a possible D gene (5 bases). Trimming stripped 1 base from V and 6 bases from J, with 13 bases between. CDR3 length: 14 residues. The germline gives CDR1 SGHNT, CDR2 YENEEA.

The V and J genes are TRBV9 and TRBJ1-4; maybe TRBD1 (6 bases). CDR1 SGDLS and CDR2 YYNGEE come from the germline V gene. V was shortened by 3 bases and J by 3 bases, with 9 bases between the two germline ends. This CDR3 spans 14 amino acids. CDR3 sequence (DNA): TGTGCCAGCAGCGGGGGACACTCTAATGAAAAACTGTTTTTT. The encoded protein is CASSGGHSNEKLFF.